This paragraph covers one T cell receptor (beta chain) sequence. This entry belongs to a study of shared clonotypes between healthy human individuals. Sequencing was performed with immunoSEQ multiplex PCR; in TCRdb, only in-frame clones are kept and a portion is missing. The table shows about 120,000 clones, with about two thirds occurring only once. Trimming removed 4 bases at V and 2 bases at J, with 12 bases between. The length of the CDR3 is 14 residues. Germline V lookup: CDR1 MGHDK, CDR2 SYGVNS. The receptor was derived from a woman under 40 in good health. J is TRBJ2-7 and V is TRBV25-1; D uncertain. The specimen sequenced was memory CD8+ T cells sorted from blood. Subset given: CD45RO+ cells pooled with CCR7-negative TemRA cells. The CDR3 is CASSGAPTAYEQYF. For the CDR3, the DNA is TGTGCCAGCAGTGGGGCCCCTACGGCCTACGAGCAGTACTTC.